The 22 T cell receptor beta chains given below trace back to one sample, sequenced in a study of Tregs in tolerant kidney transplant recipients. Clones were read by immunoSEQ multiplex PCR, and TCRdb kept only the in-frame ones, dropping some. There are approximately 98,000 clones in the sample; 90% occur only once, and under 0.35% lies in the top ten. The sequences come from CD4+ T cells from blood, collected before the transplant. These receptors were taken from a human donor who received a combined kidney and bone marrow transplant.

The chain has TRBV5-1 and TRBJ2-7; 10 positions match TRBD1. The CDR3 length is 12 residues. J was trimmed by 6 bases and V by 3 bases; bases with no gene match: 0. Germline V gene data show CDR1 as SGHRS and CDR2 as YFSETQ. The DNA for the CDR3 is TGCGCCAGCAGCTGGACAGGGGGCGAGCAGTACTTC. This encodes CASSWTGGEQYF.

This clone was seen only a few times. V gene TRBV2 combines with J gene TRBJ2-7; TRBD1 agrees at 7 bases. The CDR3 runs 12 residues. V dropped 6 bases and J dropped 3; count of bases not matched to a gene: 2. The germline gives CDR1 SNHLY, CDR2 FYNNEI. CDR3 amino acids: CASRGQSYEQYF. CDR3 DNA: TGTGCCAGCAGGGGACAGAGCTACGAGCAGTACTTC.

The V and J genes are TRBV5-6 and TRBJ2-2; 9 positions agree with TRBD1. Germline V gene sequence: CDR1 SGHDT, CDR2 YYEEEE. Germline trimming cut 4 bases from V and 4 bases from J; bases unmatched to any gene: 5. CDR3 length: 15 amino acids. DNA of the CDR3: TGTGCCAGCAGCAAACTGGACAGGGGCACCGGGGAGCTGTTTTTT. Its protein is CASSKLDRGTGELFF.

The chain links TRBV5-6 to TRBJ2-5; TRBD1 aligns across 9 bases. Germline V gene lookup returns CDR1 SGHDT and CDR2 YYEEEE. The length of the CDR3 is 15 residues. V shed 4 bases and J 4 bases; nucleotides not matched to a gene: 8. The chain's CDR3 is CASSQGTGLGETQYF. The CDR3 DNA reads as TGTGCCAGCAGCCAGGGGACAGGGTTGGGAGAGACCCAGTACTTC.

The gene calls are TRBV6-6 and TRBJ1-2; tentatively, D is TRBD1 (6 bases). The CDR3 loop spans 14 amino acids. With 6 bases removed from V and 2 bases from J, the gap between germline ends came to 13 bases. CDR1 is MNHNY, CDR2 SVGAGI, per germline (reference sequence). The CDR3 nucleotides read TGTGCCAGCAGGAAAAGGACAGAGAACTATGGCTACACCTTC. Amino acid sequence: CASRKRTENYGYTF.

This clone showed up just once. The rearrangement joins TRBV2 to TRBJ1-4, with D uncertain. CDR3 length: 14 amino acids. Germline assignment: CDR1 SNHLY and CDR2 FYNNEI. V shed 3 bases and J shed 8 bases, with 13 bases lying between them. The DNA for the CDR3 is TGTGCCAGCAGTGACTTTAACGGCGGCGAAAAACTGTTTTTT. Protein sequence: CASSDFNGGEKLFF. Full variable domain (missing parts from reference TRBV2 and TRBJ1-4): EPEVTQTPSHQVTQMGQEVILRCVPISNHLYFYWYRQILGQKVEFLVSFYNNEISEKSEIFDDQFSVERPDGSNFTLKIRSTKLEDSAMYFCASSDFNGGEKLFFGSGTQLSVL.

The rearrangement joins TRBV19 to TRBJ2-5, with 8 bases that match TRBD1. Trimming cost V 6 bases and J 5 bases; bases outside gene matches: 5. Germline V gene data show CDR1 as LNHDA and CDR2 as SQIVND (reference sequence). The CDR3 totals 13 residues. CDR3 nucleotides: TGTGCCAGTAGACCTACAGGGGGGGAGACCCAGTACTTC. This sequence encodes CASRPTGGETQYF.

V and J are TRBV5-1 and TRBJ2-7; 8 bases map to TRBD1. The V segment lost 4 bases and the J segment 1 base; nucleotides outside the gene matches: 4. The CDR3 is 14 amino acids. Looked up from germline, CDR1 is SGHRS and CDR2 is YFSETQ. CDR3 sequence reads: CASSVDRVSYEQYF. CDR3 coding DNA: TGCGCCAGCAGCGTGGACAGGGTATCCTACGAGCAGTACTTC.

This clone has a single count. The J gene is TRBJ2-7, the V gene TRBV10-2, with TRBD1 as a possible D gene (5 bases). The germline gives CDR1 WSHSY, CDR2 SAAADI. CDR3 length: 13 residues. V lost 2 bases and J 8 bases, leaving 13 bases between the germline ends. In DNA, the CDR3 is TGCGCCAGCAGTGAGAAGGGCAGGGCCCAGCAGTACTTC. Protein: CASSEKGRAQQYF.

The chain links TRBV13 to TRBJ2-3; D uncertain. Germline V lookup: CDR1 PRHDT, CDR2 FYEKMQ (reference sequence). This CDR3 has 16 residues. The V end was cut by 3 bases, the J end by 0 bases, with 13 bases between. CDR3 region: CASSFLGQPSTDTQYF. The CDR3 region has the DNA TGTGCCAGCAGCTTCCTTGGGCAGCCTAGCACAGATACGCAGTATTTT.

This clone has only one observation. The same CDR3 is also encoded by other DNA sequences in this sample. The V gene is TRBV2, the J gene TRBJ1-5, with D possibly matching TRBD1 (5 bases). Trimming pared 6 bases from V and 1 base from J, leaving 7 bases between. The CDR3 covers 13 residues. Germline V gene data show CDR1 as SNHLY and CDR2 as FYNNEI. In DNA form, the CDR3 reads TGTGCCAGCAGGTCAGGGAGCAATCAGCCCCAGCATTTT. Protein: CASRSGSNQPQHF.

This chain joins TRBV4-2 and TRBJ1-1; tentative D call: TRBD1 (6 bases). This CDR3 has 15 amino acids. Germline V gene lookup returns CDR1 LGHNA and CDR2 YNFKEQ. The V and J ends lost 3 bases and 1 base respectively, with 12 bases between them. CDR3 protein: CASSQFQGRNTEAFF. In DNA, the CDR3 is TGTGCCAGCAGCCAGTTCCAGGGGCGGAACACTGAAGCTTTCTTT.

V is TRBV6-1 and J is TRBJ1-3; 9 positions match TRBD1. Germline CDR1 and CDR2: MNHNS and SASEGT. The length of the CDR3 is 16 residues. V shed 4 bases, J shed 0 bases, and the junction held 4 bases outside the gene matches. The CDR3 region has the DNA TGTGCCAGCAGTGTAGGGACAGGGATCTCTGGAAACACCATATATTTT. Its translation is CASSVGTGISGNTIYF.

The rearrangement links TRBV9 to TRBJ2-7; TRBD2 aligns across 14 bases. In germline, CDR1 is SGDLS, CDR2 YYNGEE. J was trimmed by 6 bases and V by 3 bases; bases with no gene match: 5. This CDR3 spans 15 amino acids. This CDR3 is CASSGGLAGDLEQYF. The CDR3 coding sequence is TGTGCCAGCAGCGGGGGACTAGCGGGAGATCTCGAGCAGTACTTC.

The chain uses TRBV27 and TRBJ2-7, with 8 bases aligning to TRBD1. In germline, CDR1 is MNHEY, CDR2 SMNVEV (reference sequence). The length of the CDR3 is 15 residues. Germline trimming cut 4 bases from V and 7 bases from J; bases unmatched to any gene: 12. Here the CDR3 DNA reads TGTGCCAGCAGTTACTCCGGGACAGGATACAAGGAGCAGTACTTC. Its protein product is CASSYSGTGYKEQYF.

The rearrangement links TRBV13 to TRBJ1-1, with D uncertain. The germline gives CDR1 PRHDT, CDR2 FYEKMQ (reference sequence). The V and J ends lost 0 bases and 0 bases respectively, with 11 bases between them. The CDR3 loop spans 16 amino acids. The CDR3 sequence is CASSLGPPGMNTEAFF. DNA for the CDR3: TGTGCCAGCAGCTTAGGCCCTCCGGGGATGAACACTGAAGCTTTCTTT.

The J gene is TRBJ2-1, the V gene TRBV5-4, with 8 nucleotides matching TRBD1. The ends lost 4 bases at V and 4 bases at J; junction bases unmatched: 7. CDR1 and CDR2 from the germline V gene are SGHNT and YYREEE (reference sequence). This CDR3 has 15 residues. The CDR3 loop is CASSLGTGQYNEQFF. CDR3 DNA sequence: TGTGCCAGCAGCCTGGGGACAGGACAGTACAATGAGCAGTTCTTC.

This chain uses TRBV2 with TRBJ2-4; 9 nucleotides agree with TRBD2. J lost 6 bases, V lost 7 bases, and 7 bases had no gene match. Germline lookup yields CDR1 SNHLY and CDR2 FYNNEI. This CDR3 is built from 14 residues. The DNA for the CDR3 is TGTGCCAGCACCTTAGCGGGAGAGAGAAACATTCAGTACTTC. Its protein is CASTLAGERNIQYF. The full variable domain, completed using reference TRBV2 and TRBJ2-4, is EPEVTQTPSHQVTQMGQEVILRCVPISNHLYFYWYRQILGQKVEFLVSFYNNEISEKSEIFDDQFSVERPDGSNFTLKIRSTKLEDSAMYFCASTLAGERNIQYFGAGTRLSVL.

J is TRBJ2-2 and V is TRBV5-1; TRBD2 aligns across 9 bases. Germline assignment: CDR1 SGHRS and CDR2 YFSETQ. V was clipped by 4 bases and J by 6 bases; unmatched bases: 13. The CDR3 sequence is 17 residues long. This CDR3 reads CASSPSSSGKDAGELFF. In DNA, the CDR3 is TGCGCCAGCAGCCCCTCTTCTAGCGGGAAGGACGCCGGGGAGCTGTTTTTT. The full variable domain, in which reference TRBV5-1 and TRBJ2-2 provide the parts outside the CDR3, is KAGVTQTPRYLIKTRGQQVTLSCSPISGHRSVSWYQQTPGQGLQFLFEYFSETQRNKGNFPGRFSGRQFSNSRSEMNVSTLELGDSALYLCASSPSSSGKDAGELFFGEGSRLTVL.

CDR3 in amino acids: CASRRQGESIQYF. The CDR3 DNA sequence: TGTGCCAGCAGGAGACAGGGGGAGAGCATTCAGTACTTC. This rearrangement joins TRBV27 to TRBJ2-4, with 9 positions matching TRBD1. Per the germline V gene, CDR1 is MNHEY and CDR2 is SMNVEV (reference sequence). This CDR3 is 13 amino acids long. V was pared by 6 bases and J by 9 bases, with 6 bases of the junction left unmatched.

V is TRBV5-1 and J is TRBJ1-5, with a tentative D call TRBD1 (6 bases). CDR1 and CDR2 from the germline V gene are SGHRS and YFSETQ. V was pared by 4 bases and J by 3 bases, with 14 bases between. The CDR3 length is 15 residues. The CDR3 nucleotides read TGCGCCAGCAGCGGAGGTGTGGGGGCCAATCAGCCCCAGCATTTT. This sequence encodes CASSGGVGANQPQHF.

The chain carries TRBV7-9 and TRBJ1-3, with D possibly matching TRBD1 (5 bases). Per the germline V gene, CDR1 is SEHNR and CDR2 is FQNEAQ (reference sequence). CDR3 length: 15 amino acids. V lost 3 bases to trimming and J lost 0 bases, with 9 bases between them. The CDR3 sequence: CASSLQGFSGNTIYF. CDR3 coding DNA: TGTGCCAGCAGCTTGCAGGGCTTCTCTGGAAACACCATATATTTT.